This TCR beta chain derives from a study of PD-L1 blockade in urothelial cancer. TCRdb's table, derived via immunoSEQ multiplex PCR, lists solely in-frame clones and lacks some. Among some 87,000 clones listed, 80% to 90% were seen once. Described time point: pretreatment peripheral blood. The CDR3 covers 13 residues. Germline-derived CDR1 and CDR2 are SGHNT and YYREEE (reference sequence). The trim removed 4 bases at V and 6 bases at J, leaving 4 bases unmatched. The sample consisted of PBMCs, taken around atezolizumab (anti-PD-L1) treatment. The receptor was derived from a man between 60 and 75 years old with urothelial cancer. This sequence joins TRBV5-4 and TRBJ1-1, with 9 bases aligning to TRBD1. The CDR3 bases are TGTGCCAGCAGCGCCCGACAGGGGGCTGAAGCTTTCTTT. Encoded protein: CASSARQGAEAFF.